The 13 T cell receptor beta chains listed next were all sequenced from one sample in a study of beta chain features in type 1 diabetes. Findings and limits, study-wide: For Type 1 diabetes patients, all four CD4+ subsets carried TCRB CDR3s that were moderately but significantly shorter.

Isolated RNA was reverse transcribed in full, so expressed TCRB transcripts were sequenced. Profiling relied on immunoSEQ multiplex PCR, and the TCRdb table lists in-frame clones only, not all of them. The table lists 95,000 to 150,000 clones, around a sixth of them singletons. The antigens these receptors bind are not known. The sample was central memory CD4+ T cells from blood. The receptors were sampled from a young man with type 1 diabetes.

This clone showed up just a few times. J is TRBJ1-1 and V is TRBV30; D is ambiguous. Trimming removed 4 bases from V and 4 bases from J, with 10 bases in between. This CDR3 has 12 amino acids. The germline V gene encodes CDR1 GTSNPN and CDR2 SVGIG (reference sequence). CDR3 bases: TGTGCCTGGACTCTAGGAACCACTGAAGCTTTCTTT. This encodes CAWTLGTTEAFF.

This clone has a handful of counts. The chain couples TRBV9 to TRBJ2-1; 7 positions match TRBD2. Germline V lookup: CDR1 SGDLS, CDR2 YYNGEE. Unmatched junction bases numbered 13, after V lost 3 bases and J lost 4 bases. CDR3 size: 17 residues. The CDR3 loop reads CASSARGSGTTYNEQFF. In nucleotides, the CDR3 is TGTGCCAGCAGCGCGAGGGGTTCCGGGACTACTTACAATGAGCAGTTCTTC.

J is TRBJ1-4 and V is TRBV29-1; no firm D call. Trimming removed 5 bases at V and 6 bases at J, with 10 bases between. Looked up from germline, CDR1 is SQVTM and CDR2 is ANQGSEA. The CDR3 has 12 residues. The DNA of the CDR3 is TGCAGCGTTCGAGGGTTTGATGAAAAACTGTTTTTT. Translated: CSVRGFDEKLFF.

The chain combines TRBV5-6 with TRBJ2-3; 11 bases map to TRBD2. This CDR3 is 16 amino acids long. J lost 2 bases, V lost 0 bases, and 2 bases had no gene match. Germline V gene sequence: CDR1 SGHDT, CDR2 YYEEEE. CDR3 residues: CASSLGLAGYTDTQYF. The CDR3 nucleotides read TGTGCCAGCAGCTTGGGACTAGCGGGGTACACAGATACGCAGTATTTT.

V gene TRBV6-5 combines with J gene TRBJ1-2, with D hard to call. There are 13 residues in the CDR3. Trimming removed 6 bases from V and 2 bases from J, with 10 bases in between. Germline loops: CDR1 MNHEY, CDR2 SVGAGI. CDR3 sequence reads: CASRPDGNYGYTF. The CDR3 nucleotides read TGTGCCAGCAGACCGGACGGGAACTATGGCTACACCTTC.

The chain has TRBV5-1 and TRBJ2-7; TRBD1 aligns across 7 bases. The CDR3 covers 14 residues. Per germline, CDR1 SGHRS and CDR2 YFSETQ. With 1 base clipped from V and 5 bases from J, the junction kept 6 bases outside the gene matches. The CDR3 sequence is CASSLMGQIHEQYF. In nucleotides, the CDR3 is TGCGCCAGCAGCTTGATGGGACAGATCCACGAGCAGTACTTC.

This clone was recorded a few times. The gene calls are TRBV19 and TRBJ2-5, with TRBD1 as a possible D gene (5 bases). With 6 bases removed from V and 1 base from J, the gap between germline ends came to 15 bases. Per the germline V gene, CDR1 is LNHDA and CDR2 is SQIVND (reference sequence). The length of the CDR3 is 15 residues. The CDR3 loop reads CASRAQGRAQETQYF. The CDR3 bases are TGTGCCAGTAGGGCCCAAGGCAGGGCCCAAGAGACCCAGTACTTC.

This clone was seen only once. The rearrangement joins TRBV6-6 to TRBJ1-2; no clear D gene. The length of the CDR3 is 14 residues. Germline V gene sequence: CDR1 MNHNY, CDR2 SVGAGI (reference sequence). V was pared by 5 bases and J by 3 bases, with 13 bases between. Here the CDR3 DNA reads TGTGCCAGCAGTCGTCGACCCGGGGACTATGGCTACACCTTC. It is translated as CASSRRPGDYGYTF.

This clone has more than one count but fewer than ten. The rearrangement uses TRBV2 and TRBJ2-2, with D perhaps TRBD1 or TRBD2 (5 bases each). Trimming pared 7 bases from V and 5 bases from J, leaving 14 bases between. This CDR3 contains 14 residues. In germline, CDR1 is SNHLY, CDR2 FYNNEI. The CDR3 reads CASNPGRETGELFF. The CDR3 DNA is TGTGCCAGCAACCCGGGACGGGAAACCGGGGAGCTGTTTTTT. Looking up the rest from reference TRBV2 and TRBJ2-2 gives the full variable domain: EPEVTQTPSHQVTQMGQEVILRCVPISNHLYFYWYRQILGQKVEFLVSFYNNEISEKSEIFDDQFSVERPDGSNFTLKIRSTKLEDSAMYFCASNPGRETGELFFGEGSRLTVL.

This clone has a handful of counts. V and J are TRBV7-2 and TRBJ2-7; 7 bases line up with TRBD2. The germline CDR1 and CDR2 sequences are SGHTA and FQGNSA. The length of the CDR3 is 15 residues. After removal of 5 bases from V and 2 bases from J, the junction contained 9 bases not matched to a gene. The CDR3 nucleotides read TGTGCCAGCAGCCCGCGGGCTAGCGGTACCTACGAGCAGTACTTC. As protein: CASSPRASGTYEQYF.

The chain uses TRBV5-4 and TRBJ2-5, with TRBD1 matching over 8 bases. This CDR3 region has 16 residues. V dropped 5 bases and J dropped 1; count of bases not matched to a gene: 10. Germline CDR1 is SGHNT and CDR2 is YYREEE (reference sequence). The CDR3 coding sequence is TGTGCCAGCAGTTCTGACAGGGGAGTGCGCCAAGAGACCCAGTACTTC. It translates to CASSSDRGVRQETQYF.

This sequence joins TRBV4-1 and TRBJ2-3, with D tentatively TRBD2 (5 bases). The CDR3 length is 12 residues. The V gene lost 1 base and the J gene lost 9 bases, with 8 bases spanning the gap. Germline assignment: CDR1 MGHRA and CDR2 YSYEKL. In DNA, the CDR3 is TGCGCCAGCAGCCAAGGGACTCTGACGCAGTATTTT. Protein: CASSQGTLTQYF.

The V and J genes are TRBV29-1 and TRBJ1-4; no clear D gene. Trimming shortened V by 7 bases and J by 0 bases, and 15 bases separated the two germline ends. The CDR3 contains 15 residues. The germline gives CDR1 SQVTM, CDR2 ANQGSEA. The CDR3 is CSAGGTSATNEKLFF. The CDR3 DNA is TGCAGCGCAGGCGGCACCAGTGCAACTAATGAAAAACTGTTTTTT.